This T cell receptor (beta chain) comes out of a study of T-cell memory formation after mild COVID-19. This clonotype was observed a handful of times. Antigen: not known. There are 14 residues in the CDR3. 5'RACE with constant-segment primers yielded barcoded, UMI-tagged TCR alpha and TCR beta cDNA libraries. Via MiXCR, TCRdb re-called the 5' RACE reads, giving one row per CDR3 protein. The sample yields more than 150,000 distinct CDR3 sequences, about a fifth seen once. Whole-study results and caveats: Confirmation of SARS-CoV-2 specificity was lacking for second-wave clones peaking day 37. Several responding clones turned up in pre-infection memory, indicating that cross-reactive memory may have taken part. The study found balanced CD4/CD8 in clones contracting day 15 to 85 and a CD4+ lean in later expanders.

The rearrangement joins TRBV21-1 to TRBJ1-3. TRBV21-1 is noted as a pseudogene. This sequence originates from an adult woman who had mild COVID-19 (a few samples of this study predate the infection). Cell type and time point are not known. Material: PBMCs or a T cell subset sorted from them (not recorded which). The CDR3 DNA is TGTGCCAGCAGCACCAAAAGGGATGGAAACACCATATATTTT. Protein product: CASSTKRDGNTIYF.